This T cell receptor (beta chain) was observed in a study of regulatory T cells in long-lasting Graves disease. Study-level points and caveats: Newly diagnosed Graves' patients exceeded persistent ones in TCR diversity. TRBV28, TRBJ1-2 and TRBJ2-5 emerged as the favored segments in persistent disease. More public clonotypes were shared by persistent patients (fewer than 3,000) than by new patients (more than 950).

In building TCR beta libraries, iRepertoire HTBI primers were used together with Arm-PCR of CDR3 regions. One entry per CDR3 protein, called by TCRdb with MiXCR from the multiplex PCR reads. There are hundreds of thousands of distinct CDR3 sequences in the sample; less than 25% occur only once, and about 7.8% lies in the top ten. The CDR3 runs 14 residues. Germline values: CDR1 DFQATT, CDR2 SNEGSKA (reference sequence). The V and J ends lost 2 bases and 3 bases respectively, with 14 bases between them. Comment on this clonotype: The antigen remains undetermined.

Time point: persistent/refractory GD, antithyroid drugs over 5 years with positive TRAb. TCR sequences were obtained from RNA taken from PBMCs. The input for sequencing was peripheral blood mononuclear cells (PBMCs), taken when the disease was refractory, from a patient treated with antithyroid drugs. The genes are TRBV20-1 and TRBJ2-7, with D uncertain. The sequence was collected from a female donor with Graves disease. The CDR3 DNA follows: TGCAGTGCTAGATACACGGATAGCAGCTACGAGCAGTACTTC. Encoded protein: CSARYTDSSYEQYF.